One sample yielded the 28 T cell receptor beta chains listed below, sequenced in a study of blood T cell repertoires in COVID-19. TCRdb keeps only in-frame clones here, not all; method: immunoSEQ multiplex PCR. Seen here are around 130,000 clones, about four fifths observed once, and the top ten hold roughly 8%. Material for sequencing was peripheral blood. Receptors were obtained from a human donor in a cohort sampled during active COVID-19.

This chain links TRBV5-1 with TRBJ1-1, with D perhaps matching TRBD1 (5 bases). The CDR3 runs to 14 residues. From germline, CDR1 is SGHRS and CDR2 YFSETQ. Trimming removed 3 bases from V and 4 bases from J, with 13 bases in between. In DNA, the CDR3 is TGCGCCAGCAGCTCGACAGTTGTCGGCACTGAAGCTTTCTTT. Translation gives CASSSTVVGTEAFF.

In DNA, the CDR3 is TGTGCCAGCAGCCGATCTGGGGAGGGCGGTTCCTACGAGCAGTACTTC. Amino acid sequence: CASSRSGEGGSYEQYF. The chain carries TRBV7-6 and TRBJ2-7; TRBD2 agrees at 7 bases. The germline gives CDR1 SGHVS, CDR2 FNYEAQ. This CDR3 has 16 amino acids. The V segment lost 5 bases and the J segment 1 base; nucleotides outside the gene matches: 11.

This clone was seen once. V gene TRBV14 combines with J gene TRBJ1-1; D possibly corresponds to TRBD1 (5 bases). From germline, CDR1 is SGHDN and CDR2 FVKESK. The CDR3 totals 15 residues. V dropped 1 base and J dropped 5 bases, with 14 bases sitting between them. The CDR3 DNA is TGTGCCAGCAGCCAAGCTGTCGGGGGAGGGACTGAAGCTTTCTTT. The encoded protein is CASSQAVGGGTEAFF.

The CDR3 protein is CAISEGPGTGNTGELFF. The DNA for the CDR3 is TGTGCCATCAGTGAGGGTCCCGGGACAGGGAACACCGGGGAGCTGTTTTTT. The chain joins TRBV10-3 to TRBJ2-2; TRBD1 aligns across 8 bases. The CDR3 consists of 17 residues. In germline, CDR1 is ENHRY, CDR2 SYGVKD. J lost 1 base, V lost 2 bases, and 6 bases had no gene match.

The table lists this clone with a few counts. The J gene is TRBJ2-3, the V gene TRBV10-3; perhaps TRBD2 as D (6 bases). The CDR3 extends over 15 amino acids. With 8 bases removed from V and 1 base from J, the gap between germline ends came to 16 bases. Germline values: CDR1 ENHRY, CDR2 SYGVKD. The CDR3 bases are TGTGCCATCGCCTCGACTAGAGGAGGCACAGATACGCAGTATTTT. Its protein is CAIASTRGGTDTQYF.

V usage is TRBV29-1 and J usage is TRBJ2-7, with D possibly being TRBD2 (5 bases). V gave up 2 bases and J gave up 3 bases, with 20 bases separating them. The length of the CDR3 is 16 residues. Germline CDR1 and CDR2: SQVTM and ANQGSEA. The CDR3 DNA follows: TGCAGCGTTGAATTCGGGGATCCCGGCTCCTTCTACGAGCAGTACTTC. This translates into CSVEFGDPGSFYEQYF.

This chain uses TRBV3-1 (or the pseudogene TRBV3-2) with TRBJ2-7; TRBD1 might be the D (5 bases). Germline loops: CDR1 LGHDT, CDR2 YNNKEL (reference sequence). This CDR3 region has 15 residues. V lost 4 bases and J 2 bases, leaving 15 bases between the germline ends. The CDR3 sequence is CASSPSGAKAYEQYF. The DNA of the CDR3 is TGTGCCAGCAGCCCTAGTGGGGCCAAGGCCTACGAGCAGTACTTC.

The J gene is TRBJ2-5, the V gene TRBV6-5; 11 nucleotides match TRBD2. Germline lookup yields CDR1 MNHEY and CDR2 SVGAGI. V was clipped by 7 bases and J by 2 bases; unmatched bases: 6. The CDR3 loop spans 15 amino acids. The CDR3 sequence is CASKTSGALQETQYF. The DNA for the CDR3 is TGTGCCAGCAAGACTAGCGGGGCTTTACAAGAGACCCAGTACTTC.

This chain connects TRBV19 to TRBJ1-1; D remains ambiguous. CDR3 length: 13 amino acids. V was pared by 5 bases and J by 3 bases, with 10 bases between. Germline V gene sequence: CDR1 LNHDA, CDR2 SQIVND (reference sequence). The CDR3 sequence is CASSGPSDTEAFF. In DNA, the CDR3 is TGTGCCAGTAGTGGCCCAAGTGACACTGAAGCTTTCTTT.

This clone was found once. V and J are TRBV6-1 and TRBJ2-7; 8 bases match TRBD1. Per the germline V gene, CDR1 is MNHNS and CDR2 is SASEGT. V shed 1 base, J shed 5 bases, and the junction held 7 bases outside the gene matches. The CDR3 spans 15 residues. The CDR3 loop is CASSEDGTGSDEQYF. CDR3 coding DNA: TGTGCCAGCAGTGAAGACGGGACAGGTTCCGACGAGCAGTACTTC.

CDR3: CASSDPSIYRGQQPQHF. CDR3 nucleotide sequence: TGTGCCAGCAGTGACCCCAGTATCTACAGGGGCCAACAGCCCCAGCATTTT. The V and J genes are TRBV6-1 and TRBJ1-5; TRBD1 matches 7 bases. CDR1 is MNHNS and CDR2 is SASEGT in the germline V gene. Trimming took 3 bases from V and 7 from J; bases not matched to a gene: 15. The CDR3 is 17 residues long.

The J gene is TRBJ1-6, the V gene TRBV11-3; 9 bases are shared with TRBD1. Trimming took 0 bases from V and 0 from J; bases not matched to a gene: 6. This CDR3 contains 19 residues. In germline, CDR1 is SGHNT, CDR2 YENEEA. The CDR3 protein is CASSLEIGQGSSYNSPLHF. CDR3 DNA: TGTGCCAGCAGCTTAGAGATCGGACAGGGGTCCTCCTATAATTCACCCCTCCACTTT.

The chain links TRBV6-1 to TRBJ2-3, with 12 bases aligning to TRBD2. From germline, CDR1 is MNHNS and CDR2 SASEGT. Trimming at V came to 2 bases and at J to 5 bases, leaving 5 bases not matched to a gene. This CDR3 contains 16 residues. The chain's CDR3 is CASSERLAGVVDTQYF. The CDR3 DNA reads as TGTGCCAGCAGTGAAAGACTAGCGGGGGTGGTAGATACGCAGTATTTT.

The V call is TRBV7-8, the J call TRBJ1-1, with 7 bases fitting TRBD1. Germline CDR1 and CDR2: SGHVS and FQNEAQ. The CDR3 consists of 14 residues. Trimming cost V 6 bases and J 3 bases; bases outside gene matches: 7. CDR3 sequence reads: CASRARGDYTEAFF. For the CDR3, the DNA is TGTGCCAGCAGAGCCAGGGGGGATTACACTGAAGCTTTCTTT.

The chain combines TRBV12-3 or TRBV12-4 with TRBJ1-1; D perhaps matches TRBD1 (5 bases). CDR3 length equals 13 residues. V lost 4 bases and J lost 1, with 7 bases in between. CDR3 protein: CASSWQGNTEAFF. The CDR3 DNA reads as TGTGCCAGCAGTTGGCAGGGGAACACTGAAGCTTTCTTT.

This chain joins TRBV9 and TRBJ2-2; 10 bases fit TRBD2. The trim removed 4 bases at V and 5 bases at J, leaving 5 bases unmatched. CDR3 length: 15 amino acids. Germline assignment: CDR1 SGDLS and CDR2 YYNGEE. DNA for the CDR3: TGTGCCAGCAGCTCCCAACTAGCGGGGACCGGGGAGCTGTTTTTT. It specifies CASSSQLAGTGELFF.

The CDR3 bases are TGCGCCAGCAGCTTGGTCGGCTCGTTGGCGGGAGATACGCAGTATTTT. Translated, it gives CASSLVGSLAGDTQYF. This chain joins TRBV5-1 and TRBJ2-3, with D possibly being TRBD2 (5 bases). V dropped 0 bases and J dropped 5 bases, with 16 bases sitting between them. The length of the CDR3 is 16 residues. CDR1 and CDR2 (germline): SGHRS, YFSETQ.

The genes are TRBV6-1 and TRBJ1-4; the match to TRBD1 covers 8 bases. Trimming took 3 bases from V and 8 from J; bases not matched to a gene: 14. CDR1 and CDR2 (germline): MNHNS, SASEGT. The CDR3 sequence is 17 residues long. The CDR3 here is CASSDLYKQGVREKLFF. Written as DNA, the CDR3 is TGTGCCAGCAGTGATCTTTACAAACAGGGGGTTCGGGAAAAACTGTTTTTT.

As to this clone: An end of the junction differs from the germline gene, which may be a read error. This chain joins TRBV7-7 and TRBJ2-2; no clear D gene. The germline gives CDR1 SSHAT, CDR2 FNYEAQ (reference sequence). The CDR3 consists of 15 residues. The CDR3: CASSLIRSPTGELFF. CDR3 nucleotides: TGTGCTAGCAGCTTAATTCGGAGTCCCACCGGGGAGCTGTTTTTT.

This clone has a handful of counts. J is TRBJ2-2 and V is TRBV3-1 (or the pseudogene TRBV3-2); 10 positions agree with TRBD1. The V gene's germline CDR1 is LGHDT and CDR2 YNNKEL (reference sequence). The CDR3 is 17 amino acids. V shed 4 bases and J 4 bases; nucleotides not matched to a gene: 9. CDR3 amino acids: CASSPRIGTGVTGELFF. In DNA, the CDR3 is TGTGCCAGCAGCCCAAGGATCGGGACAGGGGTCACCGGGGAGCTGTTTTTT.

This chain joins TRBV29-1 and TRBJ2-3; D call uncertain. The CDR3 loop spans 14 amino acids. Trimming pared 3 bases from V and 0 bases from J, leaving 10 bases between. CDR1 is SQVTM, CDR2 ANQGSEA, per germline. The CDR3 is CSVDTDPSTDTQYF. CDR3 nucleotides: TGCAGCGTTGACACAGACCCCAGCACAGATACGCAGTATTTT.

The V and J genes are TRBV5-1 and TRBJ2-7; 11 bases agree with TRBD1. CDR3 length equals 14 residues. CDR1 and CDR2 from the germline V gene are SGHRS and YFSETQ. V dropped 7 bases and J dropped 1; count of bases not matched to a gene: 4. This chain's CDR3 is CASSGQGGSYEQYF. The CDR3 DNA sequence: TGCGCCAGCTCGGGACAGGGGGGTTCCTACGAGCAGTACTTC.

The genes are TRBV3-1 (or the pseudogene TRBV3-2) and TRBJ2-5; possibly TRBD2 for D (5 bases). With 1 base removed from V and 2 bases from J, the gap between germline ends came to 11 bases. CDR3 length equals 15 residues. Germline CDR1 and CDR2: LGHDT and YNNKEL (reference sequence). Written as DNA, the CDR3 is TGTGCCAGCAGCCAAGTACGGGGTCCACAAGAGACCCAGTACTTC. Protein product: CASSQVRGPQETQYF.

The CDR3 DNA is TGTGCCAGCAGCTTAGGGGGGAAAAGGAGGGAAGAGACCCAGTACTTC. Translation: CASSLGGKRREETQYF. V gene TRBV7-9 combines with J gene TRBJ2-5; D may be TRBD2 (6 bases). The germline CDR1 and CDR2 sequences are SEHNR and FQNEAQ (reference sequence). V dropped 1 base and J dropped 3 bases, with 15 bases sitting between them. This CDR3 has 16 residues.

The chain is built from TRBV5-1 and TRBJ2-3; TRBD2 agrees at 8 bases. Germline CDR1 reads SGHRS; CDR2 reads YFSETQ. The length of the CDR3 is 15 residues. J gave up 4 bases and V 0 bases, and 4 bases lay outside the gene matches. CDR3 residues: CASSLGGGRSDTQYF. CDR3 DNA sequence: TGCGCCAGCAGCTTGGGCGGGGGGAGATCAGATACGCAGTATTTT.

This chain uses TRBV6-5 with TRBJ2-2, with a possible D match to TRBD1 (5 bases). The germline V and J ends were trimmed by 3 bases and 1 base, with 6 bases remaining between them. CDR1 is MNHEY and CDR2 is SVGAGI in the germline V gene. The CDR3 has 14 amino acids. The CDR3 reads CASSYDRNTGELFF. The CDR3 DNA is TGTGCCAGCAGTTATGACAGGAACACCGGGGAGCTGTTTTTT.

The CDR3 coding sequence is TGTGCCAGCACCGGGACAGGGGGCGGCTATGGCTACACCTTC. Protein sequence: CASTGTGGGYGYTF. The rearrangement links TRBV2 to TRBJ1-2; 12 bases line up with TRBD1. The junction had 4 bases not matched to a gene; V was cut back by 7 bases and J by 4 bases. This CDR3 is 14 amino acids long. Germline lookup yields CDR1 SNHLY and CDR2 FYNNEI.

This chain links TRBV7-8 with TRBJ2-2; D not certain. CDR1 is SGHVS, CDR2 FQNEAQ, per germline. Trimming left V 1 base short and J 0 bases short, with 9 bases between. This CDR3 is 16 amino acids long. CDR3 in amino acids: CASSLVGSANTGELFF. The CDR3 bases are TGTGCCAGCAGCTTAGTGGGCTCCGCGAACACCGGGGAGCTGTTTTTT.